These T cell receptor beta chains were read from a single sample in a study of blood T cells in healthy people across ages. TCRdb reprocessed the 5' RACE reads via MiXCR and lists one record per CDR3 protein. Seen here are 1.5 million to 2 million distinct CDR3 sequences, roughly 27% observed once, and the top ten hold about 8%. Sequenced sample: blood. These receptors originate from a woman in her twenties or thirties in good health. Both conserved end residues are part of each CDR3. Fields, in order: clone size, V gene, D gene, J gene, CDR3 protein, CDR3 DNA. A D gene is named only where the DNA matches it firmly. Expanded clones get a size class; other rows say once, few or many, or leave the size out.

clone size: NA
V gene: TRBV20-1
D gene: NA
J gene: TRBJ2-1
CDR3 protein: CSARPGDGDYNEQFF
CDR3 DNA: TGCAGTGCTAGACCAGGGGATGGTGACTACAATGAGCAGTTCTTC

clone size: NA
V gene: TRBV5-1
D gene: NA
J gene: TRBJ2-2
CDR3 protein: CASSQARANTGELFF
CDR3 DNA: TGCGCCAGCTCCCAGGCCCGGGCCAACACCGGGGAGCTGTTTTTT

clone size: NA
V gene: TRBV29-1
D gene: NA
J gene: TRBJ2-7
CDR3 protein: CSPPGAQYF
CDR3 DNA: TGCAGCCCGCCGGGCGCGCAGTACTTC

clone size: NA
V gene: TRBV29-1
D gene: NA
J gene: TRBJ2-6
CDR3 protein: CSVGHGANVLTF
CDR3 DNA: TGCAGCGTTGGGCATGGGGCCAACGTCCTGACTTTC

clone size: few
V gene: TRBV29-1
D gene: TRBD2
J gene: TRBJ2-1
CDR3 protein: CSVEEGVAGGLYNEQFF
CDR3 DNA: TGCAGCGTTGAAGAGGGAGTAGCGGGGGGCCTCTACAATGAGCAGTTCTTC

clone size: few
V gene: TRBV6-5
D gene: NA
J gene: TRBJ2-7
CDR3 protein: CASRRDFSYEQYF
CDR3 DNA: TGTGCCAGCAGACGGGACTTCTCCTACGAGCAGTACTTC

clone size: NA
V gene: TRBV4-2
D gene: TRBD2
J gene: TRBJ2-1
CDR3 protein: CASSQVRFRGGANEQFF
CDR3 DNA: TGTGCCAGCAGCCAAGTAAGGTTCCGCGGGGGGGCCAATGAGCAGTTCTTC

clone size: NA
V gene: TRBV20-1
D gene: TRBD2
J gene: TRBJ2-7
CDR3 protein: CSVSGLPYNEQYF
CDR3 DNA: TGCAGTGTTAGCGGGCTCCCCTACAATGAGCAGTACTTC

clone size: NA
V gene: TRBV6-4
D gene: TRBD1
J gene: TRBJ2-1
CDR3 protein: CASRQGSEQFF
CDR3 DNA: TGTGCCAGCAGACAGGGGAGTGAGCAGTTCTTC

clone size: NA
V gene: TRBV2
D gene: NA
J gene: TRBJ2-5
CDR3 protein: CASSQGSTYNEQYF
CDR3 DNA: TGTGCCAGCAGCCAGGGATCAACCTACAATGAGCAGTACTTC

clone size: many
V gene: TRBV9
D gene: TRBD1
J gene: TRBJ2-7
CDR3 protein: CASSVDPQGANEQYF
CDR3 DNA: TGTGCCAGCAGCGTAGATCCACAGGGGGCTAACGAGCAGTACTTC

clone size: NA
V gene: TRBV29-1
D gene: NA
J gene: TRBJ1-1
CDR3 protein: CSVVQPLNTEAFF
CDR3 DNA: TGCAGCGTTGTCCAGCCCTTGAACACTGAAGCTTTCTTT

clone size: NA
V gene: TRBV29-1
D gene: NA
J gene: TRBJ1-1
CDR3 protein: CSVEVQLNTEAFF
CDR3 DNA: TGCAGCGTTGAAGTCCAGTTGAACACTGAGGCTTTCTTT

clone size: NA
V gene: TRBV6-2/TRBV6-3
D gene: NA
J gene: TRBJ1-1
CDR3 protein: CASGSGGTEAFF
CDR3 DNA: TGTGCCTCTGGATCCGGAGGGACTGAAGCTTTCTTT

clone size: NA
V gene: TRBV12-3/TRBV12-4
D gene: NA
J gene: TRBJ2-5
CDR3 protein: CASSTHRGVWETQYF
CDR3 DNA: TGTGCCAGCAGCACCCACCGTGGGGTTTGGGAGACCCAGTACTTC

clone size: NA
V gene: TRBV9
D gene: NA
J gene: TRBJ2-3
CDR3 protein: CASSVEGDADTQYF
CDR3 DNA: TGTGCCAGCAGCGTTGAGGGAGATGCAGATACGCAGTATTTT

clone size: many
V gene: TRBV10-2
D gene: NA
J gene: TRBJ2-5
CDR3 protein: CASGVNGLPRRETQYF
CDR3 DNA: TGCGCCAGCGGTGTTAACGGGCTACCTCGGCGAGAGACCCAGTACTTC

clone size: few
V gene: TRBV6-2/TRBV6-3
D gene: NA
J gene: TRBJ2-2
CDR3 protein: CASSYSVRDAGELFF
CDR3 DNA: TGTGCCAGCAGTTACTCTGTCAGGGACGCCGGGGAGCTGTTTTTT

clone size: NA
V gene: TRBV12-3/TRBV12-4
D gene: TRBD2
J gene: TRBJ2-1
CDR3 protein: CASSLGTRGLHEQFF
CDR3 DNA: TGTGCCAGCAGCCTGGGGACTAGAGGTCTTCATGAGCAGTTCTTC

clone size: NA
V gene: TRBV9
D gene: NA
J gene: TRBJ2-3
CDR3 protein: CASSVVEDEDTQYF
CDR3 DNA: TGTGCCAGCAGCGTAGTGGAGGATGAGGATACGCAGTATTTT

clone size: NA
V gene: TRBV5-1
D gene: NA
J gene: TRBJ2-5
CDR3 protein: CASSLEGNAETQYF
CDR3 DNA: TGCGCCAGCAGCTTGGAGGGGAATGCGGAGACCCAGTACTTC

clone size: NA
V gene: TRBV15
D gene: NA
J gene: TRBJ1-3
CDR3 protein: CATSRDKGNTIYF
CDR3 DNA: TGTGCCACCAGCAGAGATAAGGGAAACACCATATATTTT

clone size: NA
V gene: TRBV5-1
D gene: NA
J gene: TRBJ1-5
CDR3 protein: CAISLDPLNQPQHF
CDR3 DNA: TGCGCCATCAGCTTGGATCCCCTCAATCAGCCCCAGCATTTT

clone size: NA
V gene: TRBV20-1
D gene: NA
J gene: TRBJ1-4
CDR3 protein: CSARAATNEKLFF
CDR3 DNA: TGCAGTGCTAGAGCTGCAACTAATGAAAAACTGTTTTTT

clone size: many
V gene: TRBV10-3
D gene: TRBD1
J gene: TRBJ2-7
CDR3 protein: CAISESSQGNTYEQYF
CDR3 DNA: TGTGCCATCAGTGAGTCGTCACAGGGGAACACCTACGAGCAGTACTTC

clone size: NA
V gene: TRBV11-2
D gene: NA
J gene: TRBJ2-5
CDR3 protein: CASSSSLREQYF
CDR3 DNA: TGTGCCAGCAGCTCCTCTCTGCGAGAGCAGTACTTC

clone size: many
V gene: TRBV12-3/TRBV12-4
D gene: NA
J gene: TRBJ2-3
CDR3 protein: CASSPDTDTQYF
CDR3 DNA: TGTGCCAGCTCACCAGACACAGATACGCAGTATTTT